Each of the 26 T cell receptor beta chains below was sequenced from the same sample in a study of cytomegalovirus exposure and HLA in healthy donors (dated by TCRdb to about 2017). Library preparation used the immunoSEQ multiplex PCR assay. For the multiplex PCR, a mixture combining 60 forward primers for TCR Vbeta segments and 13 reverse primers for TCR Jbeta segments was used. TCRdb took over this immuneACCESS table, retaining in-frame rearrangements with V and J assigned. Such tables are incomplete; in checked studies, under half of the missing clones stem from an unresolved V gene, and the remainder is unexplained. In all, the sample holds fewer than 200,000 clones, and over 60% of those were seen once. The top ten clonotypes cover around 0.71% of the sample. The sample consisted of PBMCs. Receptor source: a female donor in good health and CMV-seronegative.

CDR3 amino acids: CASSFNSYGYTF. The DNA of the CDR3 is TGTGCCAGCAGTTTTAACAGCTATGGCTACACCTTC. This chain joins TRBV28 and TRBJ1-2; no reliable D call. This CDR3 spans 12 amino acids. Germline V gene lookup returns CDR1 MDHEN and CDR2 SYDVKM. Trimming took 3 bases from V and 4 from J, leaving 6 bases between them.

V gene TRBV11-2 combines with J gene TRBJ1-1; TRBD1 matches 10 bases. The CDR3 extends over 19 amino acids. Germline CDR1 SGHAT, CDR2 FQNNGV. V shed 6 bases, J shed 0 bases, and the junction held 16 bases outside the gene matches. The CDR3, as DNA: TGTGCCAGCAGACCCCGGCCGGGACAGGGGCCCTCCATGAACACTGAAGCTTTCTTT. Translated: CASRPRPGQGPSMNTEAFF. The variable domain in full, completed from reference TRBV11-2 and TRBJ1-1, reads EAGVAQSPRYKIIEKRQSVAFWCNPISGHATLYWYQQILGQGPKLLIQFQNNGVVDDSQLPKDRFSAERLKGVDSTLKIQPAKLEDSAVYLCASRPRPGQGPSMNTEAFFGQGTRLTVV.

CDR3 nucleotide sequence: TGCAGCGGGACAACGGACAGGGACAGCACTGAAGCTTTCTTT. It translates to CSGTTDRDSTEAFF. The chain couples TRBV29-1 to TRBJ1-1; TRBD1 matches 8 bases. Germline values: CDR1 SQVTM, CDR2 ANQGSEA. J was trimmed by 4 bases and V by 7 bases; bases with no gene match: 11. The CDR3 is 14 amino acids.

This chain joins TRBV18 and TRBJ2-1, with a weak D call TRBD2 (5 bases). The V end was cut by 0 bases, the J end by 6 bases, with 12 bases between. Germline V gene lookup returns CDR1 KGHSH and CDR2 LQKENI. This CDR3 region has 15 residues. The CDR3 DNA reads TGTGCCAGCTCACCACCAGGCGGAGGAACCAATGAGCAGTTCTTC. Residues: CASSPPGGGTNEQFF. Together with reference TRBV18 and TRBJ2-1, the CDR3 gives the full variable domain: NAGVMQNPRHLVRRRGQEARLRCSPMKGHSHVYWYRQLPEEGLKFMVYLQKENIIDESGMPKERFSAEFPKEGPSILRIQQVVRGDSAAYFCASSPPGGGTNEQFFGPGTRLTVL.

This clone was found many times. The V call is TRBV19, the J call TRBJ2-2, with 8 bases lining up with TRBD1. Germline trimming cut 5 bases from V and 1 base from J; bases unmatched to any gene: 0. This CDR3 region has 14 residues. The germline V gene encodes CDR1 LNHDA and CDR2 SQIVND (reference sequence). CDR3 bases: TGTGCCAGTAGTGGACAGGGGAACACCGGGGAGCTGTTTTTT. The encoded protein is CASSGQGNTGELFF.

Only one count was recorded for this clone. V gene TRBV28 combines with J gene TRBJ1-1, with TRBD1 matching over 9 bases. From germline, CDR1 is MDHEN and CDR2 SYDVKM. J lost 3 bases, V lost 4 bases, and 15 bases had no gene match. The CDR3 covers 18 residues. CDR3 sequence reads: CASSYRRGQGTRDTEAFF. The CDR3 coding sequence is TGTGCCAGCAGTTACCGCCGGGGACAGGGAACCAGGGACACTGAAGCTTTCTTT.

V gene TRBV4-1 combines with J gene TRBJ1-2, with D maybe TRBD1 (6 bases). This CDR3 has 15 amino acids. The V and J ends lost 1 base and 5 bases respectively, with 14 bases between them. The germline V gene encodes CDR1 MGHRA and CDR2 YSYEKL. CDR3 loop: CASSQAGQGFYGYTF. The CDR3 DNA sequence: TGCGCCAGCAGCCAAGCAGGGCAGGGGTTTTATGGCTACACCTTC.

This chain joins TRBV5-1 and TRBJ1-2, with TRBD1 identical over 7 bases. The CDR3 totals 13 residues. V gave up 2 bases and J gave up 7 bases; unmatched junction bases: 5. Germline CDR1 and CDR2: SGHRS and YFSETQ. The CDR3 DNA reads as TGCGCCAGCAGCTTACTACAGGGGTCTGGCTACACCTTC. It yields the protein CASSLLQGSGYTF. The whole variable domain, remainder taken from reference TRBV5-1 and TRBJ1-2, is KAGVTQTPRYLIKTRGQQVTLSCSPISGHRSVSWYQQTPGQGLQFLFEYFSETQRNKGNFPGRFSGRQFSNSRSEMNVSTLELGDSALYLCASSLLQGSGYTFGSGTRLTVV.

The V gene is TRBV2, the J gene TRBJ2-1; possible D gene TRBD2, 6 bases. V was clipped by 6 bases and J by 0 bases, with 9 bases between them. Per the germline V gene, CDR1 is SNHLY and CDR2 is FYNNEI. The CDR3 is 14 amino acids. The CDR3 nucleotides read TGTGCCAGCAGGGAGGGGAGCTCCTACAATGAGCAGTTCTTC. Amino acids: CASREGSSYNEQFF.

V and J are TRBV9 and TRBJ2-2; 14 nucleotides align to TRBD2. Germline V lookup: CDR1 SGDLS, CDR2 YYNGEE. The CDR3 is 15 amino acids. The J segment lost 7 bases and the V segment lost 5 bases, leaving 4 bases of the junction unmatched. CDR3: CASSGLAGGYGELFF. CDR3 sequence (DNA): TGTGCCAGCAGTGGACTAGCGGGGGGCTACGGGGAGCTGTTTTTT.

The chain joins TRBV5-1 to TRBJ2-7, with 13 bases lining up with TRBD2. The CDR3 has 18 amino acids. Germline V lookup: CDR1 SGHRS, CDR2 YFSETQ. The ends lost 5 bases at V and 4 bases at J; junction bases unmatched: 15. CDR3 nucleotide sequence: TGCGCCAGCAGGCCCGGACTAGCGGGAGCAGTTGACAGGTACGAGCAGTACTTC. Translation gives CASRPGLAGAVDRYEQYF.

This clone was recorded once. The rearrangement uses TRBV19 and TRBJ1-4; 9 bases agree with TRBD1. V was clipped by 7 bases and J by 8 bases; unmatched bases: 14. This CDR3 has 16 amino acids. In germline, CDR1 is LNHDA, CDR2 SQIVND (reference sequence). CDR3 DNA sequence: TGTGCCAGTACCCGAGCCGGGACAGGGAACAAGGAAAAACTGTTTTTT. As protein: CASTRAGTGNKEKLFF. Using reference TRBV19 and TRBJ1-4 for the parts outside the CDR3, the full variable domain is DGGITQSPKYLFRKEGQNVTLSCEQNLNHDAMYWYRQDPGQGLRLIYYSQIVNDFQKGDIAEGYSVSREKKESFPLTVTSAQKNPTAFYLCASTRAGTGNKEKLFFGSGTQLSVL.

The V gene is TRBV7-2, the J gene TRBJ2-2, with D possibly TRBD2 on 5 matching bases. The CDR3 covers 15 residues. CDR1 is SGHTA and CDR2 is FQGNSA in the germline V gene. The V gene lost 2 bases and the J gene lost 7 bases, with 14 bases spanning the gap. CDR3 in DNA: TGTGCCAGCAGCTTAATGGGGAGAGCAGGCGGGGAGCTGTTTTTT. It codes for CASSLMGRAGGELFF.

The chain is built from TRBV7-9 and TRBJ2-7, with D uncertain. The V gene lost 1 base and the J gene lost 4 bases, with 14 bases spanning the gap. Germline-derived CDR1 and CDR2 are SEHNR and FQNEAQ (reference sequence). There are 15 residues in the CDR3. The CDR3 reads CASSLVGRSGYEQYF. The CDR3 DNA reads TGTGCCAGCAGCTTAGTGGGTCGGTCCGGGTACGAGCAGTACTTC.

The gene calls are TRBV4-1 and TRBJ2-5, with TRBD2 matching 10 bases. With V trimmed by 0 bases and J by 0 bases, 7 bases remained unmatched. CDR1 and CDR2 from the germline V gene are MGHRA and YSYEKL. The CDR3 consists of 18 residues. CDR3 in amino acids: CASSQEGGSGGHQETQYF. The CDR3, as DNA: TGCGCCAGCAGCCAAGAGGGGGGTAGCGGGGGGCACCAAGAGACCCAGTACTTC.

CDR3 DNA sequence: TGTGCCTGGAGTCGGGGACAGGGGGCTTCCTACGAGCAGTACTTC. It specifies CAWSRGQGASYEQYF. This chain links TRBV30 with TRBJ2-7; 12 bases are a match to TRBD1. The CDR3 runs 15 residues. The V gene's germline CDR1 is GTSNPN and CDR2 SVGIG (reference sequence). The V segment lost 2 bases and the J segment 1 base; nucleotides outside the gene matches: 3.

The rearrangement joins TRBV4-3 to TRBJ2-3, with TRBD2 matching over 11 bases. Trimming took 0 bases from V and 5 from J; bases not matched to a gene: 7. This CDR3 is built from 17 residues. Germline values: CDR1 LGHNA, CDR2 YSLEER. In nucleotides, the CDR3 is TGCGCCAGCAGCCAAGATAGAGTAGCGGGGGGGGAAGATACGCAGTATTTT. This gives the protein CASSQDRVAGGEDTQYF.

This clone was seen only a few times. The chain couples TRBV6-6 to TRBJ1-6; 7 bases are shared with TRBD1. Looked up from germline, CDR1 is MNHNY and CDR2 is SVGAGI (reference sequence). CDR3 length: 14 amino acids. After removal of 5 bases from V and 10 bases from J, the junction contained 8 bases not matched to a gene. This chain's CDR3 is CASSTLDRDSPLHF. CDR3 DNA: TGTGCCAGCAGTACGCTCGACAGGGACTCACCCCTCCACTTT.

J is TRBJ2-4 and V is TRBV6-1; a weak D match, TRBD1 (6 bases). With 7 bases removed from V and 4 bases from J, the gap between germline ends came to 14 bases. This CDR3 has 14 amino acids. Germline V lookup: CDR1 MNHNS, CDR2 SASEGT. The CDR3 nucleotides read TGTGCCAGCAACCATCGGCAGGGGAAAAACATTCAGTACTTC. Translation gives CASNHRQGKNIQYF.

As DNA, the CDR3 is TGTGCCAGCAGTTACGCGGACAGGGGTCCATACGAGCAGTACTTC. Translated: CASSYADRGPYEQYF. The chain couples TRBV6-5 to TRBJ2-7; TRBD1 agrees at 9 bases. The V and J ends lost 2 bases and 4 bases, in that order; junction bases with no gene match: 6. CDR1 is MNHEY and CDR2 is SVGAGI in the germline V gene. The CDR3 has 15 residues.

This chain connects TRBV4-2 to TRBJ2-7, with 10 bases aligning to TRBD1. Looked up from germline, CDR1 is LGHNA and CDR2 is YNFKEQ. The V and J ends lost 0 bases and 4 bases, in that order; junction bases with no gene match: 9. The CDR3 spans 17 residues. The CDR3 nucleotides are TGTGCCAGCAGCCAAGAAACGTCGGGACAGGGGTATTACGAGCAGTACTTC. This sequence encodes CASSQETSGQGYYEQYF.

Here the CDR3 reads CASSSKTLYNEQFF. In DNA, the CDR3 is TGTGCCAGCAGCTCTAAGACACTCTACAATGAGCAGTTCTTC. The gene calls are TRBV11-2 and TRBJ2-1, with unresolved D. Germline V gene data show CDR1 as SGHAT and CDR2 as FQNNGV. V shed 4 bases and J shed 3 bases, with 10 bases lying between them. There are 14 residues in the CDR3.

The chain uses TRBV18 and TRBJ2-5, with a tentative D call TRBD1 (5 bases). The DNA end favors TRBJ2-7, so the J call may be wrong. CDR1 and CDR2 (germline): KGHSH, LQKENI. The length of the CDR3 is 15 residues. CDR3 in amino acids: CASSPTVVGLNEQYF. CDR3 nucleotide sequence: TGTGCCAGCTCACCGACTGTGGTGGGGCTCAACGAGCAGTACTTC.

The chain links TRBV9 to TRBJ1-1; D remains ambiguous. The CDR3 spans 13 residues. With 4 bases removed from V and 3 bases from J, the gap between germline ends came to 10 bases. In germline, CDR1 is SGDLS, CDR2 YYNGEE. This chain's CDR3 is CASSQRWDTEAFF. The CDR3 DNA is TGTGCCAGCAGCCAGAGGTGGGACACTGAAGCTTTCTTT.

The chain carries TRBV9 and TRBJ2-5; maybe TRBD1 (7 bases). V was pared by 4 bases and J by 0 bases, with 13 bases between. CDR3 length equals 15 residues. The germline gives CDR1 SGDLS, CDR2 YYNGEE. The DNA of the CDR3 is TGTGCCAGCAGCCGCGGAGGGACAGACCAAGAGACCCAGTACTTC. Protein product: CASSRGGTDQETQYF. The whole variable domain, remainder taken from reference TRBV9 and TRBJ2-5, is DSGVTQTPKHLITATGQRVTLRCSPRSGDLSVYWYQQSLDQGLQFLIQYYNGEERAKGNILERFSAQQFPDLHSELNLSSLELGDSALYFCASSRGGTDQETQYFGPGTRLLVL.

The V call is TRBV7-3, the J call TRBJ2-5, with a weak D call TRBD1 (5 bases). Trimming left V 5 bases short and J 9 bases short, with 19 bases between. The CDR3 covers 14 residues. Germline V CDR1 and CDR2: SGHTA, FQGTGA. The CDR3 region has the DNA TGTGCCAGCAGCGCCGACAGCAACCGGGCGGCCCAGTACTTC. It yields the protein CASSADSNRAAQYF.